A selection of T cell receptor beta chains follows, all from one sample in a study of CD8 T cells in ankylosing spondylitis. TCRdb called the 5' RACE reads again in MiXCR, with one record for every CDR3 protein. The sample holds approximately 100,000 distinct CDR3 sequences, roughly 8.3% seen once. The sample was blood, either unsorted or a sorted T cell fraction (not recorded which). These TCRs come from a male donor with ankylosing spondylitis or in good health (not recorded which). Both conserved end residues are trimmed from each CDR3. The order of the fields is V gene, J gene, clone size, CDR3 protein. Not every row has a clone size; where given, it reads once, few, many or a size class.

TRBV29-1	TRBJ2-3	many	SAGISGSTDTQY
TRBV5-5	TRBJ1-6	many	ASSLDSTYNSPLH
TRBV20-1	TRBJ2-5	.	SARGGTGTLETQY
TRBV29-1	TRBJ1-3	many	SGGTGIGPGNTIY
TRBV13	TRBJ2-2	many	ASSFQGLRNTGELF
TRBV30	TRBJ2-1	many	AWSVAVGTKVEQF
TRBV20-1	TRBJ2-3	many	SASHGVENTQY
TRBV11-2	TRBJ2-1	few	ASSLEGWSNEQF
TRBV12-3/TRBV12-4	TRBJ2-6	many	ASSTLGPTGANVLT
TRBV6-5	TRBJ2-3	many	ASSYSLPSRDTQY
TRBV25-1	TRBJ1-1	many	ASSDHPNREGTEAF
TRBV7-2	TRBJ2-7	few	ASSPIAGTYEQY
TRBV7-2	TRBJ2-3	.	ASIPGPGMDTQY
TRBV10-3	TRBJ2-3	many	AISTGQPSTDTQY
TRBV6-5	TRBJ2-1	.	ASSYVGRGGYNEQF
TRBV27	TRBJ2-1	many	ASSQTGLGEQF
TRBV13	TRBJ2-5	many	ASSLAPRGQETQY
TRBV20-1	TRBJ2-5	many	SARDPDILQETQY
TRBV5-1	TRBJ2-3	.	ASSFTIQDTDTQY
TRBV27	TRBJ2-1	.	ASSLLAGVPSSYNEQF
TRBV3-1	TRBJ1-1	few	ASSQAGTPKIEAF
TRBV19	TRBJ2-1	many	ASSIEVESNEQF
TRBV19	TRBJ2-1	many	ASSINGGASYNEQF
TRBV4-1	TRBJ2-7	many	ASSHGVGSSYEQY
TRBV7-8	TRBJ1-5	few	ASSLARARADQPQH
TRBV15	TRBJ2-3	many	ATSRYTGLASTDTQY
TRBV20-1	TRBJ1-1	few	SAEPREKVVRAF
TRBV7-8	TRBJ1-5	few	ASSLKGSTNAPYQPQH
TRBV27	TRBJ1-1	.	ASSKGRDRGLYNTEAF
TRBV7-2	TRBJ1-5	many	ASSFRQGEGQPQH
TRBV7-2	TRBJ2-7	many	ASRKGGVREQY
TRBV12-3/TRBV12-4	TRBJ2-3	.	ASRSLGQGDTDTQY
TRBV18	TRBJ2-5	many	ASSPRGSEETQY
TRBV4-1	TRBJ2-5	many	ASSQVSGGQETQY
TRBV4-3	TRBJ2-5	many	ASSQDRPGSQY
TRBV11-2	TRBJ2-1	.	ASSRSGIGGRAADEQF
TRBV3-1	TRBJ2-1	many	ACSQEPVGAFYNEQF
TRBV7-2	TRBJ2-3	.	ASSFSGLGSDTQY
TRBV6-2/TRBV6-3	TRBJ2-1	many	ASTPSGSDEQF
TRBV3-1	TRBJ1-2	many	ASSQEGAGGYT
TRBV21-1	TRBJ2-4	many	ASSKSNKRGRDIQY
TRBV2	TRBJ2-3	.	ASSEGGGVTDTQY
TRBV11-1	TRBJ2-7	many	ASSLAVAGPQVDTYEQY
TRBV20-1	TRBJ2-3	few	SARVALTDTQY
TRBV4-3	TRBJ2-7	.	ASSQDPSAGREQY
TRBV7-2	TRBJ2-3	many	ASSFRGAGRDTQY
TRBV10-3	TRBJ2-1	.	AISEGGSFNEQF
TRBV5-1	TRBJ2-1	many	ASSLDRGDMSEQF
TRBV20-1	TRBJ2-1	many	SARDGTSGVNEQF
TRBV15	TRBJ2-2	once	ATSVTSGWSTGELF